The 3 T cell receptor beta chains in this list originate from one sample, sequenced in a study of blood T cell repertoires in COVID-19. Sequencing used immunoSEQ multiplex PCR; TCRdb keeps in-frame clones, though not all of them. The data show 130,000 to 150,000 clones, almost 90% seen once. The sequencing input was peripheral blood. These receptor sequences come from a human donor in a cohort sampled during active COVID-19.

The V and J genes are TRBV27 and TRBJ1-4, with D uncertain. Trimming cost V 5 bases and J 4 bases, with 11 bases left between them. The germline V gene encodes CDR1 MNHEY and CDR2 SMNVEV (reference sequence). CDR3 length equals 14 residues. CDR3 sequence (DNA): TGTGCCAGCAGTCCCCTTGCCTATAATGAAAAACTGTTTTTT. It specifies CASSPLAYNEKLFF.

The rearrangement links TRBV11-2 to TRBJ1-1; the D is unclear. The CDR3 extends over 14 amino acids. Trimming cost V 2 bases and J 8 bases, with 15 bases left between them. In germline, CDR1 is SGHAT, CDR2 FQNNGV. This CDR3 reads CASSLLRGPGEAFF. The CDR3 nucleotides are TGTGCCAGCAGCTTACTCCGTGGGCCGGGGGAAGCTTTCTTT.

The CDR3 spells CASSPGTFYGYTF. The DNA for the CDR3 is TGTGCCAGCAGCCCCGGGACATTCTATGGCTACACCTTC. The chain combines TRBV4-2 with TRBJ1-2; D might be TRBD1 (6 bases). V was trimmed by 4 bases and J by 4 bases, leaving 10 bases between them. CDR3 length equals 13 residues. CDR1 is LGHNA, CDR2 YNFKEQ, per germline.